This is a list of T cell receptor beta chains from one sample in a study of blood T cell repertoires in COVID-19. Data came from immunoSEQ multiplex PCR; TCRdb stores just in-frame clones and leaves some out. The sample holds some 190,000 clones, more than 75% seen once. The source material was PBMCs or T cells enriched from blood (not recorded which). The receptors here all came from a woman aged 45-65 years with acute COVID-19. The CDR3 runs from the conserved cysteine through the conserved F or W. The D gene is left open where the match is weak. Size tells how often a clone was seen (once, few, many) or the class of an expanded clone, and some rows leave it out.

V	D	size	J	DNA	CDR3
TRBV6-2/TRBV6-3	TRBD1	NA	TRBJ1-3	TGTGCCAGCAGCCCGGACAGGGTCAGAGGAAACACCATATATTTT	CASSPDRVRGNTIYF
TRBV9	TRBD1	NA	TRBJ2-2	TGTGCCAGCAGCGTTAGACAGGGGGCGCAGGGCACCGGGGAGCTGTTTTTT	CASSVRQGAQGTGELFF
TRBV19	TRBD1	NA	TRBJ1-1	TGTGCCAGTAGCCCACCAGGGACAGCGAACACTGAAGCTTTCTTT	CASSPPGTANTEAFF
TRBV4-1	NA	NA	TRBJ1-3	TGCGCCAGCAGCCACCCAGGCCCTGGAAACACCATATATTTT	CASSHPGPGNTIYF
TRBV13	NA	once	TRBJ1-1	TGTGCCAGCAGCTTAGGTCCGGCGGGCCCAGGTACTGAAGCTTTCTTT	CASSLGPAGPGTEAFF
TRBV6-5	TRBD1	NA	TRBJ1-2	TGTGCCAGCAGTTACATCCGGACAGGGGGAAACTATGGCTACACCTTC	CASSYIRTGGNYGYTF
TRBV24-1	TRBD2	NA	TRBJ2-2	TGTGCCACCAGTGATCGAACGGGGGGGCGTTTATCCACCGGGGAGCTGTTTTTT	CATSDRTGGRLSTGELFF
TRBV11-2	TRBD2	NA	TRBJ2-3	TGTGCCAGCAGCTTAGATCTTGGGACTAGCGGGGCCTATAGCACAGATACGCAGTATTTT	CASSLDLGTSGAYSTDTQYF
TRBV11-2	NA	once	TRBJ1-1	TGTGCCAGCAGCTTATTCGGGGAAGTCTTTAACACTGAAGCTTTCTTT	CASSLFGEVFNTEAFF
TRBV27	TRBD1	NA	TRBJ1-1	TGTGCCAGCAGTTGGGGACAGATTAACACTGAAGCTTTCTTT	CASSWGQINTEAFF
TRBV4-1	TRBD2	NA	TRBJ2-3	TGCGCCAGCAGCTTAGATAGCGGGACTAGCACAGATACGCAGTATTTT	CASSLDSGTSTDTQYF
TRBV2	NA	NA	TRBJ2-3	TGTGCCAGTAATCAGGATACGCAGTATTTT	CASNQDTQYF
TRBV27	TRBD1	few	TRBJ1-2	TGTGCCAGCAGTCCCCGGACAGGCAGCGGCTACACCTTC	CASSPRTGSGYTF
TRBV5-1	NA	NA	TRBJ1-3	TGCGCCAGCAGCTTGAACGGAGGCCTCTCTGGAAACACCATATATTTT	CASSLNGGLSGNTIYF
TRBV5-6	NA	NA	TRBJ2-5	TGTGCCAGCAGCTTCTCAGGATATCAAGAGACCCAGTACTTC	CASSFSGYQETQYF
TRBV28	NA	NA	TRBJ1-2	TGTGCCAGCAGTTTATTCCGGGAGCTGTTGCATGGCTACACCTTC	CASSLFRELLHGYTF
TRBV3-1/TRBV3-2	NA	NA	TRBJ1-6	TGTGCCAGCAGCCCCCGGGACATGGGGTCACCCCTCCACTTT	CASSPRDMGSPLHF
TRBV6-5	NA	NA	TRBJ1-3	TGTGCCAGCAGTCCTACCCGGAGGGACACCATATATTTT	CASSPTRRDTIYF
TRBV7-2	NA	few	TRBJ1-4	TGTGCCAGCAGCTTAGGTCGGGGGGCGGGTGAAAAACTGTTTTTT	CASSLGRGAGEKLFF
TRBV2	NA	NA	TRBJ1-6	TGTGCCAGCAACAGGGCAGGGTCACCCCTCCACTTT	CASNRAGSPLHF